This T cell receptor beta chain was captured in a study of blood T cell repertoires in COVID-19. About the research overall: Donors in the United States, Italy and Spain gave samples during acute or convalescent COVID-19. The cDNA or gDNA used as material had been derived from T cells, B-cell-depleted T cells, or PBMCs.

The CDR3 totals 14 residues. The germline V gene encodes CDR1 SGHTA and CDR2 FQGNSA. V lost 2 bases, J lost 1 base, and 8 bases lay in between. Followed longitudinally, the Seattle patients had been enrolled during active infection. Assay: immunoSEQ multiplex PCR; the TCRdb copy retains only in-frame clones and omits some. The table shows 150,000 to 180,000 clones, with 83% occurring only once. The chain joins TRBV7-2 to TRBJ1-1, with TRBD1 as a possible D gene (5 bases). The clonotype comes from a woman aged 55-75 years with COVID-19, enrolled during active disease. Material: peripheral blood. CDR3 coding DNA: TGTGCCAGCAGCTTAACACAGGCGAACACTGAAGCTTTCTTT. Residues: CASSLTQANTEAFF.